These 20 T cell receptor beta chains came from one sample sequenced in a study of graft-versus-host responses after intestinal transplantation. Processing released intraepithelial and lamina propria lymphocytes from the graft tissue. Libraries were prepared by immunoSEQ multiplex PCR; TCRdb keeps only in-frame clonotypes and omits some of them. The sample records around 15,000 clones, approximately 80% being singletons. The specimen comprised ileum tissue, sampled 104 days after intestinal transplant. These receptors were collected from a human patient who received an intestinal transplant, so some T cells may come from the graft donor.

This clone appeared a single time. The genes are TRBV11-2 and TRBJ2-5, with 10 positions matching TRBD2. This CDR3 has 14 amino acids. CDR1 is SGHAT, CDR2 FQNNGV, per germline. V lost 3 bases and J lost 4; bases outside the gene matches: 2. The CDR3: CASSLRLAGETQYF. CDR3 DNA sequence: TGTGCCAGCAGCTTGAGACTAGCGGGAGAGACCCAGTACTTC.

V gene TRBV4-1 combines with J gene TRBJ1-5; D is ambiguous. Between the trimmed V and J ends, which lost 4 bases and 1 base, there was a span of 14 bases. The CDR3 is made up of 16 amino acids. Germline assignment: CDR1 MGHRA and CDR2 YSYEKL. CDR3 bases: TGCGCCAGCAGCCCCAACGAAGTCGGGAGCAATCAGCCCCAGCATTTT. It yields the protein CASSPNEVGSNQPQHF.

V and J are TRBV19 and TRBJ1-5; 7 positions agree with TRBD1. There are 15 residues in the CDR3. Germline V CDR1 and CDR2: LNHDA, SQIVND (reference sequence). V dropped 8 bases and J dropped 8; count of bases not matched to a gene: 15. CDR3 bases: TGTGCCAGTTTATCCTTGACAGGGAATATAGAGCCCCAGCATTTT. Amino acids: CASLSLTGNIEPQHF.

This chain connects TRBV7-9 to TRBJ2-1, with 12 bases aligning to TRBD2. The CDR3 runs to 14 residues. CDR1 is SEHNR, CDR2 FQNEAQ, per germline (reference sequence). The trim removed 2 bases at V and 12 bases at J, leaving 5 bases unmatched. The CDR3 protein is CASSLLAGGQTQFF. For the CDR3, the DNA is TGTGCCAGCAGCTTACTAGCGGGAGGGCAGACGCAGTTCTTC.

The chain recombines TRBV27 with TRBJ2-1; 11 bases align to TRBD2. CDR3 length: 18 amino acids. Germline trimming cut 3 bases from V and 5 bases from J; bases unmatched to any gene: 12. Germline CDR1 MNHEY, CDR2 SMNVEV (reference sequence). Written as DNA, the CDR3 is TGTGCCAGCAGTTTTTTTACTAGCGGGAGCTACTACCACAATGAGCAGTTCTTC. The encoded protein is CASSFFTSGSYYHNEQFF.

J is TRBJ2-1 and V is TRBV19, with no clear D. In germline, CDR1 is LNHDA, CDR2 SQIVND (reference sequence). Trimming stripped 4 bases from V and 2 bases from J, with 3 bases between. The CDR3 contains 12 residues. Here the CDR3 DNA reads TGTGCCAGTAGTAGGACCTACAATGAGCAGTTCTTC. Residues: CASSRTYNEQFF.

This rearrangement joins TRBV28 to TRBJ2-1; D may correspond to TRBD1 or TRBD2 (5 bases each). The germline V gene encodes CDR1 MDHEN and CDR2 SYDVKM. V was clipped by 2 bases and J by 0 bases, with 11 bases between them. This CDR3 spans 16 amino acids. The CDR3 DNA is TGTGCCAGCAGTTTAGTCCCAGGGAGCTCCTACAATGAGCAGTTCTTC. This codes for CASSLVPGSSYNEQFF.

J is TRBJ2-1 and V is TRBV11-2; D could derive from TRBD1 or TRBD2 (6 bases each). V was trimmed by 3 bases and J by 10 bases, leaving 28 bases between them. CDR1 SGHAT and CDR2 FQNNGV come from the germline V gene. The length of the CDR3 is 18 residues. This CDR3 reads CASSLDFGQPEGKCEQFF. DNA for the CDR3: TGTGCCAGCAGCTTGGACTTTGGACAGCCGGAGGGGAAATGCGAGCAGTTCTTC. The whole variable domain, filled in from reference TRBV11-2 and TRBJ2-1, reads EAGVAQSPRYKIIEKRQSVAFWCNPISGHATLYWYQQILGQGPKLLIQFQNNGVVDDSQLPKDRFSAERLKGVDSTLKIQPAKLEDSAVYLCASSLDFGQPEGKCEQFFGPGTRLTVL.

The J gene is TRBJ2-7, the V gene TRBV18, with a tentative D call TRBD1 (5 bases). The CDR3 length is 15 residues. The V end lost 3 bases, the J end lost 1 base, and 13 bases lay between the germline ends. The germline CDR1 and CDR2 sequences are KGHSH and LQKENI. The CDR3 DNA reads TGTGCCAGCTCACCGGGTCGTCCAGGGTCCTACGAGCAGTACTTC. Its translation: CASSPGRPGSYEQYF.

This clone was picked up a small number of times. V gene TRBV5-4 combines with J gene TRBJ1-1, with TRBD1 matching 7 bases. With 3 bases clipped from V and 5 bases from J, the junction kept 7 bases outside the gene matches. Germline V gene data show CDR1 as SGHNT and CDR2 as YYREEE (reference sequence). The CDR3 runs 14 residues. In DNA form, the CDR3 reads TGTGCCAGCAGCTCCAACAGGGGAGGGACTGAAGCTTTCTTT. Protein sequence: CASSSNRGGTEAFF.

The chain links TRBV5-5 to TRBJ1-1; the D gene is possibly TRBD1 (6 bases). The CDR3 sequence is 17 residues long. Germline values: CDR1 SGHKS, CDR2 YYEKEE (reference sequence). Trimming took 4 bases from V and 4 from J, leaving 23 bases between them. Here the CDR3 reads CASSLYWGPRRGTEAFF. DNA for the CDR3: TGTGCCAGCAGCCTTTATTGGGGGCCACGGAGGGGCACTGAAGCTTTCTTT.

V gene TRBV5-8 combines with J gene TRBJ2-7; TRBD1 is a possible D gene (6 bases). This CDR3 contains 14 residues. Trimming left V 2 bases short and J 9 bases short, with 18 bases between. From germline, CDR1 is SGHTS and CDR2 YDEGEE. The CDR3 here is CASSFGTSIQRQYF. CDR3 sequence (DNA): TGTGCCAGCAGCTTCGGGACATCCATCCAGAGGCAGTACTTC.

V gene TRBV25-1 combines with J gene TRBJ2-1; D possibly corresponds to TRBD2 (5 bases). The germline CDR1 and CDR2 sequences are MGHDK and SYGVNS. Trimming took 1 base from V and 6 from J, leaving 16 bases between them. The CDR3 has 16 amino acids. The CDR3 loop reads CASSEWGDEGPNEQFF. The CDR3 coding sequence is TGTGCCAGCAGTGAATGGGGTGATGAGGGCCCCAATGAGCAGTTCTTC.

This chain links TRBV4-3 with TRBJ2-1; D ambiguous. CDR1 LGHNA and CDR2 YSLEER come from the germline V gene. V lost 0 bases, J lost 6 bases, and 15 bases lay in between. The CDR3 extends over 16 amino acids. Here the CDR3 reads CASSQEARLVRNEQFF. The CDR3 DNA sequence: TGCGCCAGCAGCCAAGAGGCCCGCTTAGTCCGCAATGAGCAGTTCTTC.

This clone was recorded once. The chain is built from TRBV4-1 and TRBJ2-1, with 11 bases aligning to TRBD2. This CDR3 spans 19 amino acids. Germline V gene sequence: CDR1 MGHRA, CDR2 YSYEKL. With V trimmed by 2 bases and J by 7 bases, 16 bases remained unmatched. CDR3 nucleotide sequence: TGCGCCAGCAGCCAATACCTCCCCGTCACGGCTAGCGGGAGGAATGAGCAGTTCTTC. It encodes CASSQYLPVTASGRNEQFF.

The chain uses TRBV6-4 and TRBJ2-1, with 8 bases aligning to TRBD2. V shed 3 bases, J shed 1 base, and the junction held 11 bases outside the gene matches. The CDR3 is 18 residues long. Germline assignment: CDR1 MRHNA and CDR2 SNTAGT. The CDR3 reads CASSDSGSGIVSYNEQFF. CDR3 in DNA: TGTGCCAGCAGTGATAGCGGTAGCGGGATAGTTTCCTACAATGAGCAGTTCTTC.

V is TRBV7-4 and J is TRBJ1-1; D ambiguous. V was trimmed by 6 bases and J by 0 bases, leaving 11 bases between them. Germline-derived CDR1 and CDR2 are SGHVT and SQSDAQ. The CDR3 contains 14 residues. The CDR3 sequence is CASRWTRMNTEAFF. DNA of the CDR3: TGTGCCAGCAGATGGACGCGGATGAACACTGAAGCTTTCTTT.

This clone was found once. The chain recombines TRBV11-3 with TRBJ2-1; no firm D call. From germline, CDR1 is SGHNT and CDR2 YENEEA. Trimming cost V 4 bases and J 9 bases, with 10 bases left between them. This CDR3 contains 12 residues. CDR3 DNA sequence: TGTGCCAGCAGCTCTCGAATGGGTGAGCAGTTCTTC. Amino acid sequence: CASSSRMGEQFF.

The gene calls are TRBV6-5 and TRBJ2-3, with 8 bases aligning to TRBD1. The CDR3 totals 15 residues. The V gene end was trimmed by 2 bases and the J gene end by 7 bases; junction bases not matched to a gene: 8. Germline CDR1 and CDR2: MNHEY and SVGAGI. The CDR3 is CASSYTRTGRNTQYF. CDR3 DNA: TGTGCCAGCAGTTACACGAGGACAGGGCGGAATACGCAGTATTTT.

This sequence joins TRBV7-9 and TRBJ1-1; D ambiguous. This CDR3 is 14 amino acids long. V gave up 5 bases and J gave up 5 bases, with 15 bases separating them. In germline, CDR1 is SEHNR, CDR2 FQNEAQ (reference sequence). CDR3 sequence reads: CASSPLRSDTEAFF. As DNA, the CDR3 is TGTGCCAGCAGCCCTCTAAGGTCGGATACTGAAGCTTTCTTT.